This T cell receptor (beta chain) was sequenced in a study of graft-versus-host responses after intestinal transplantation. TCRdb's copy holds only in-frame clones and misses some; the assay was immunoSEQ multiplex PCR. Of tens of thousands of clones listed, around 90% were seen once; the top ten hold more than 7%. The V gene end was trimmed by 0 bases and the J gene end by 9 bases; junction bases not matched to a gene: 5. This CDR3 is built from 15 residues. Germline V gene data show CDR1 as SGHDT and CDR2 as YYEEEE. Findings and limits, study-wide: Circulating GvH clones peaking coincided with falling HvG clones soon after transplant. Within the allografts of patients who had graft-donor T cell macrochimerism, graft-versus-host to host-versus-graft clonal ratios were high.

Points on this clone: Its antigen remains unknown.

The sequence was obtained from a human donor who was the organ donor for an intestinal transplant. The material was unstimulated CD8+ T cells sorted from spleen or lymph node cells, obtained before transplant. The chain links TRBV5-6 to TRBJ2-1; 11 bases map to TRBD2. The CDR3 nucleotides are TGTGCCAGCAGCTTGGCCGGGCTAGCGGGGGGTGAGCAGTTCTTC. Residues: CASSLAGLAGGEQFF.